The 7 T cell receptor beta chains in this list originate from one sample, sequenced in a study of control samples from healthy donors and cancer patients. Libraries were prepared by immunoSEQ multiplex PCR; TCRdb keeps only in-frame clonotypes and omits some of them. The profile shows 20,000 to 30,000 clones, approximately 85% of them singletons. Specimen: PBMCs. Every receptor here comes from a woman between 55 and 75 years old with head and neck cancer.

The rearrangement uses TRBV5-8 and TRBJ2-7, with D perhaps being TRBD1 or TRBD2 (5 bases each). Germline V lookup: CDR1 SGHTS, CDR2 YDEGEE. This CDR3 is built from 14 residues. The V end lost 0 bases, the J end lost 0 bases, and 7 bases lay between the germline ends. CDR3 sequence (DNA): TGTGCCAGCAGCTTGGGGGGGAGCTCCTACGAGCAGTACTTC. Amino acids: CASSLGGSSYEQYF. The variable domain in full, completed from reference TRBV5-8 and TRBJ2-7, reads EAGVTQSPTHLIKTRGQQATLRCSPISGHTSVYWYQQALGLGLQFLLWYDEGEERNRGNFPPRFSGRQFPNYSSELNVNALELEDSALYLCASSLGGSSYEQYFGPGTRLTVT.

The V gene is TRBV7-8, the J gene TRBJ2-5; 7 bases match TRBD2. The trim removed 5 bases at V and 2 bases at J, leaving 5 bases unmatched. The CDR3 totals 14 residues. Germline V gene sequence: CDR1 SGHVS, CDR2 FQNEAQ. The DNA for the CDR3 is TGTGCCAGCAGCCTCAGCGGGGTTCAAGAGACCCAGTACTTC. It is translated as CASSLSGVQETQYF.

This clone was seen more than once but under ten times. The chain couples TRBV15 to TRBJ2-1, with TRBD1 identical over 12 bases. The V segment lost 3 bases and the J segment 8 bases; nucleotides outside the gene matches: 11. The CDR3 is 17 amino acids. Germline loops: CDR1 LNHNV, CDR2 YYDKDF (reference sequence). In DNA form, the CDR3 reads TGTGCCACCAGCAGCCGAACCGGGGGACAGGGGGCTTATGAGCAGTTCTTC. Translating it yields CATSSRTGGQGAYEQFF.

The chain employs TRBV4-2 and TRBJ2-2, with D hard to call. Germline CDR1 and CDR2: LGHNA and YNFKEQ. V was shortened by 0 bases and J by 11 bases, with 25 bases between the two germline ends. This CDR3 contains 18 residues. Here the CDR3 reads CASSQEVDQVTWSGELFF. Written as DNA, the CDR3 is TGTGCCAGCAGCCAAGAGGTTGACCAGGTGACCTGGTCGGGTGAGCTGTTTTTT.

There are a few counts of this clone. The chain has TRBV11-1 and TRBJ1-1; D unresolved. V was trimmed by 5 bases and J by 1 base, leaving 14 bases between them. The CDR3 runs 15 residues. The germline V gene has CDR1 SGHAT and CDR2 FQDESV (reference sequence). CDR3 protein: CASSETSSANTEAFF. The CDR3 DNA reads as TGTGCCAGCAGCGAGACGTCGAGTGCGAACACTGAAGCTTTCTTT.

The chain is built from TRBV7-9 and TRBJ1-1; D might be TRBD1 (6 bases). The CDR3 totals 13 residues. V dropped 5 bases and J dropped 6 bases, with 13 bases sitting between them. Looked up from germline, CDR1 is SEHNR and CDR2 is FQNEAQ (reference sequence). CDR3 amino acids: CASSPSGAAEAFF. CDR3 DNA: TGTGCCAGCAGCCCTTCGGGGGCGGCTGAAGCTTTCTTT.

Only one count was recorded for this clone. The chain carries TRBV2 and TRBJ2-3; 7 nucleotides match TRBD2. Germline V gene data show CDR1 as SNHLY and CDR2 as FYNNEI. The CDR3 consists of 15 residues. The V and J ends lost 6 bases and 4 bases, in that order; junction bases with no gene match: 10. The CDR3 protein is CASRNGGRGPDTQYF. CDR3 nucleotide sequence: TGTGCCAGCAGGAATGGGGGGAGGGGCCCAGATACGCAGTATTTT.